This T cell receptor (beta chain) was profiled in a study of blood T cell repertoires in COVID-19. Study-level information: Sample material is recorded as cDNA or gDNA derived from T cells, B-cell-depleted T cells, or PBMCs.

Original handling: Reference gene primer amplification in the assay estimated nucleated cell counts. Clones were read by immunoSEQ multiplex PCR, and TCRdb kept only the in-frame ones, dropping some. That table furnishes V, J and clone size, whereas the DNA furnished D and trimming. The sample has approximately 190,000 clones; around 83% are singletons. The count of this clone is one. With V trimmed by 3 bases and J by 10 bases, 7 bases remained unmatched. The CDR3 sequence is 14 residues long. In germline, CDR1 is SGHRS, CDR2 YFSETQ. Sequenced input: peripheral blood. The rearrangement joins TRBV5-1 to TRBJ1-6; 7 bases are a match to TRBD1. The TCR was taken from a woman aged 40 to 50 with acute or convalescent COVID-19. The CDR3 reads CASSSPDRASPLHF. The CDR3, as DNA: TGCGCCAGCAGCTCCCCCGACAGGGCGTCACCCCTCCACTTT. The full variable domain, rest sourced from reference TRBV5-1 and TRBJ1-6, is KAGVTQTPRYLIKTRGQQVTLSCSPISGHRSVSWYQQTPGQGLQFLFEYFSETQRNKGNFPGRFSGRQFSNSRSEMNVSTLELGDSALYLCASSSPDRASPLHFGNGTRLTVT.